Listed below are T cell receptor beta chains from one sample, sequenced in a study of blood T cells in healthy people across ages. TCRdb ran MiXCR on the 5' RACE reads and lists one entry per CDR3 protein. This table holds around 990,000 distinct CDR3 sequences, less than 45% found once. The sequenced sample was blood. The receptors were gathered from a man between 18 and 29 years old in good health. Both conserved end residues are trimmed from each CDR3. The order of the fields is J gene, V gene, CDR3 protein.

TRBJ1-6 TRBV5-1 ASSLAIDSDNSPLH
TRBJ1-5 TRBV4-1 ASSHAVKDKGGNQPQH
TRBJ1-4 TRBV28 ASRAQGLNEKLF
TRBJ1-2 TRBV29-1 STRQGYGYT
TRBJ2-1 TRBV2 ASSEARGTGGVEQF
TRBJ2-5 TRBV12-3/TRBV12-4 ASTKGTGVETQY
TRBJ2-5 TRBV27 ASSADLWGRRETQY
TRBJ1-4 TRBV7-9 ASRGRGGLNEKLF
TRBJ2-3 TRBV7-2 ASSPLAGVSTDTQY
TRBJ2-5 TRBV4-1 ASSQRDRRAKETQY
TRBJ2-1 TRBV20-1 SASDASEGQF
TRBJ1-2 TRBV20-1 SASTDGGYT
TRBJ1-5 TRBV6-5 ASSYSEGRGQPQH
TRBJ2-1 TRBV7-2 ASSLAPGTSQLNEQF
TRBJ1-2 TRBV4-1 ASSQDSQGSYGYT
TRBJ1-5 TRBV28 ASSFPAPGAQPQH
TRBJ2-5 TRBV5-1 ASSLGSQQETQY
TRBJ1-5 TRBV27 AGSSTGDNQPQH
TRBJ2-1 TRBV12-3/TRBV12-4 ASSLASGVGEQF
TRBJ2-3 TRBV28 ASSLYKGSQY
TRBJ1-6 TRBV9 ASSVRERHNSPLH
TRBJ1-6 TRBV13 ASSLVGETRNSPLH
TRBJ2-2 TRBV29-1 SVRDRETGELF
TRBJ2-6 TRBV15 ATSPLGSGANVLT
TRBJ2-1 TRBV5-7 ASSSPTSGANEQF
TRBJ1-2 TRBV2 ASSEERTTRGYT
TRBJ2-1 TRBV5-1 ASSLGTGAGNEQF
TRBJ2-2 TRBV18 ASSPFTSTGELF
TRBJ2-3 TRBV7-2 ASSWTSGDSDTQY
TRBJ2-5 TRBV18 ASSPRDGKEKQY
TRBJ2-3 TRBV6-1 ASRQTSGGLLSTDTQY
TRBJ2-3 TRBV7-3 ASSRTSGDRDTQY
TRBJ1-4 TRBV20-1 SASTGGEKLF
TRBJ2-7 TRBV6-1 ASSQAAYEQY
TRBJ1-2 TRBV7-9 ASSFHAGTGEPYGYGYT
TRBJ1-5 TRBV20-1 SAVGSNQPQH
TRBJ1-5 TRBV12-3/TRBV12-4 ASSFGQGRQPQH
TRBJ1-2 TRBV12-3/TRBV12-4 ASSLGPGQGNGYT
TRBJ1-2 TRBV9 ASSPSPDGVGYT
TRBJ1-2 TRBV6-5 ASSPAGLNYGYT
TRBJ1-5 TRBV12-3/TRBV12-4 ASHRTGTNQPQH
TRBJ2-1 TRBV4-1 ASSQPTGDNEQF
TRBJ2-1 TRBV2 ASTEESSEQF
TRBJ1-2 TRBV5-5 ASSLGGTVDYGYT
TRBJ2-2 TRBV29-1 SARRDAGPGELF
TRBJ2-1 TRBV14 ASSQDGFYNEQF
TRBJ2-2 TRBV7-2 ASSLATGENGELF
TRBJ1-3 TRBV12-3/TRBV12-4 ASSGQISNTIY
TRBJ1-1 TRBV20-1 SAIPDRGEPEAF
TRBJ2-7 TRBV6-5 ASSYSSLGSYEQY
TRBJ2-3 TRBV20-1 SARPLNPSSTDTQY
TRBJ2-1 TRBV25-1 ASDTSGSSYNEQF